This TCR beta chain stems from a study of CD8 T cells in Susac syndrome. Comment on this clonotype: Its antigen is still unknown.

Findings of the study overall: In total CD8+ repertoires, 15 to 20 Susac-specific public clones were found, and five or six in CD8+ TEMRA repertoires.

V gave up 2 bases and J gave up 4 bases; unmatched junction bases: 0. The germline V gene has CDR1 ENHRY and CDR2 SYGVKD. This CDR3 is 15 amino acids long. Reverse transcription of roughly 0.5 to 1 ug RNA was performed with random hexamers. Each CDR3 protein is one row after TCRdb ran MiXCR on the immunoSEQ multiplex PCR reads. Altogether 84,000 or so distinct CDR3 sequences are present, roughly 94% being singletons, with the ten largest covering 0.45% to 0.5%. This clonotype originated in a human donor with Susac syndrome. The chain couples TRBV10-3 to TRBJ2-2, with TRBD1 identical over 11 bases. Material for sequencing was CD8+ T cells from PBMCs. The CDR3 nucleotides are TGTGCCATCAGTGAGGGACAGGGGGCCACCGGGGAGCTGTTTTTT. It translates to CAISEGQGATGELFF.